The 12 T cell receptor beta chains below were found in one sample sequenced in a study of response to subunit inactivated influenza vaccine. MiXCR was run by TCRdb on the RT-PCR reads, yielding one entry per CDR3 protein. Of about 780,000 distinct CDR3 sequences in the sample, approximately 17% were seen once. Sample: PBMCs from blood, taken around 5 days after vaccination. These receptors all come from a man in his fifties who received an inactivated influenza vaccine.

This chain's CDR3 is CASSLTPVREQFF. The CDR3 coding sequence is TGTGCCAGCAGTCTGACTCCCGTAAGGGAGCAGTTCTTC. This chain connects TRBV12-3 or TRBV12-4 to TRBJ2-1; D unresolved. The germline V and J ends were trimmed by 5 bases and 10 bases, with 15 bases remaining between them. The CDR3 has 13 amino acids.

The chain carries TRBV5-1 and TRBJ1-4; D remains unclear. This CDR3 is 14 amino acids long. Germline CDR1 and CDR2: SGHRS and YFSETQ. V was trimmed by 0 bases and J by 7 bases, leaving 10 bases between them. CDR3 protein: CASSLVAVGEKLFF. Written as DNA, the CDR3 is TGCGCCAGCAGCTTGGTTGCGGTCGGTGAAAAACTGTTTTTT.

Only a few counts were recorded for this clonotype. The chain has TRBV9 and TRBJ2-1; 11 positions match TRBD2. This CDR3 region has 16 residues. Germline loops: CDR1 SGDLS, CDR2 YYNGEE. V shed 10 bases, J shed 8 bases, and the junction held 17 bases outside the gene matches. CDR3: CASSRIAGGPGHEQFF. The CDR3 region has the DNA TGTGCCTCTTCCAGGATAGCGGGAGGGCCCGGGCATGAGCAGTTCTTC.

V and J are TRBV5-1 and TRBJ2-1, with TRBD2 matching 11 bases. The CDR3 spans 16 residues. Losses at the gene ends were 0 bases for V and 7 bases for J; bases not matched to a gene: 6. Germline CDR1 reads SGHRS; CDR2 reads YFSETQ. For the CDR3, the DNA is TGCGCCAGCAGCTTGGATGCGCTAGCGGGAGGTAATGAGCAGTTCTTC. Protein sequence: CASSLDALAGGNEQFF. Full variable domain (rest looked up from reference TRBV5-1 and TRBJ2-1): KAGVTQTPRYLIKTRGQQVTLSCSPISGHRSVSWYQQTPGQGLQFLFEYFSETQRNKGNFPGRFSGRQFSNSRSEMNVSTLELGDSALYLCASSLDALAGGNEQFFGPGTRLTVL.

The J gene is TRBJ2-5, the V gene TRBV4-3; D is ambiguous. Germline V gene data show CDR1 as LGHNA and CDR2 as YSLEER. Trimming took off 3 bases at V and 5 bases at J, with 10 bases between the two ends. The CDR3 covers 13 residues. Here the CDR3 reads CASSHRFGETQYF. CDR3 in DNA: TGCGCCAGCAGCCACAGGTTCGGGGAGACCCAGTACTTC.

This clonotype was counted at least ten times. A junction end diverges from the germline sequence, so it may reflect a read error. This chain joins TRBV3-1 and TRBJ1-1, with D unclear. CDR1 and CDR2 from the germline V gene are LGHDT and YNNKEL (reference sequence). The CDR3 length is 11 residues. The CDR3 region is CASSQNTEAFF. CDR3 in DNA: TGCGCCAGCAGCCAGAACACTGAAGCTTTCTTT.

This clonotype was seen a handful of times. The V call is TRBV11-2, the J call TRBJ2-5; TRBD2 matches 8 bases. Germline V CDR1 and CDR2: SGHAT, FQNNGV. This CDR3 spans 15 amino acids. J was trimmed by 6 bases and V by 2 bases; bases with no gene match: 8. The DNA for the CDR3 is TGTGCCAGCAGCTTATCCATCCGCGGGGGGAAGACCCAGTACTTC. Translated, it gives CASSLSIRGGKTQYF.

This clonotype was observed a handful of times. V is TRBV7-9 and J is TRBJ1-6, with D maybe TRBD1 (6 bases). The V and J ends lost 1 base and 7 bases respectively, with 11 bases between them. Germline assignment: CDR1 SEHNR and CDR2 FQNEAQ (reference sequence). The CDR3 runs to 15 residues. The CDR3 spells CASSLGQVLNSPLHF. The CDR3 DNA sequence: TGTGCCAGCAGCTTAGGACAGGTCCTGAATTCACCCCTCCACTTT.

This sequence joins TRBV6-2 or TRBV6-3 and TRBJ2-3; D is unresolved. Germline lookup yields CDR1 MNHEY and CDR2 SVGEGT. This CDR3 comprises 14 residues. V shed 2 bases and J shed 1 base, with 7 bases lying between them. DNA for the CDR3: TGTGCCAGCAGTTACGGCGTCGGCACAGATACGCAGTATTTT. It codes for CASSYGVGTDTQYF.

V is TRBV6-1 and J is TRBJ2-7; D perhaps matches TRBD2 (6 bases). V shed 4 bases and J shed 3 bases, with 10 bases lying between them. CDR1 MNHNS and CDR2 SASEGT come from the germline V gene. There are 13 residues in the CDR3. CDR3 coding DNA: TGTGCCAGCAGTGTGACTAGAAGCTACGAGCAGTACTTC. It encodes CASSVTRSYEQYF.

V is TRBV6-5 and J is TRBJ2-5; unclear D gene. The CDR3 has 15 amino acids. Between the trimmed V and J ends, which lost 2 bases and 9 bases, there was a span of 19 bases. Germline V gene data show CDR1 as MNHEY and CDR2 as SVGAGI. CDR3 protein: CASSYRPSPTRPQYF. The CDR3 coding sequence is TGTGCCAGCAGTTACCGCCCTTCTCCGACCCGGCCCCAGTACTTC.

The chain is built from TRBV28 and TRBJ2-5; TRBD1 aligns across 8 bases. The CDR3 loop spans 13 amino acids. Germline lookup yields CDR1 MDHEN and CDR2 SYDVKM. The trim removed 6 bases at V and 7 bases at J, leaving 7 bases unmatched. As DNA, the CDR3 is TGTGCCAGCAGAATCAGGGGGCTGGGGACCCAGTACTTC. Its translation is CASRIRGLGTQYF.